In its sample, the clone carrying this T cell receptor (beta chain) was seen once. The source of the sample is a study of blood T cell repertoires in COVID-19. Overall study context: Sources were T cells, B-cell-depleted T cells, or PBMCs; the material itself was cDNA or gDNA.

The repertoire was sequenced with immunoSEQ multiplex PCR; TCRdb's copy has only in-frame clones and lacks some. The repertoire holds about 370,000 clones, around 87% seen once, with over 9.5% in the top ten. The sequenced sample was peripheral blood. The sequence was obtained from a woman under 40 with COVID-19, enrolled during active disease.

This CDR3 is CATSDLDRGRRELFF. The CDR3 bases are TGTGCCACCAGTGATTTGGACAGGGGGCGAAGGGAGCTGTTTTTT. The chain carries TRBV24-1 and TRBJ2-2; TRBD1 agrees at 10 bases. Germline loops: CDR1 KGHDR, CDR2 SFDVKD. The CDR3 sequence is 15 residues long. The V gene end was trimmed by 0 bases and the J gene end by 9 bases; junction bases not matched to a gene: 3.